The 5 T cell receptor beta chains below all came from one sample that was sequenced in a study of blood T cell repertoires in COVID-19. The protocol was immunoSEQ multiplex PCR, while the TCRdb copy is restricted to in-frame clones and leaves out a portion. The sample lists some 130,000 clones, around four fifths occurring once. Input material: peripheral blood. These receptors were taken from a man at least 80 years old with acute or convalescent COVID-19.

The J gene is TRBJ2-1, the V gene TRBV20-1; maybe TRBD1 (5 bases). CDR3 size: 14 residues. The germline CDR1 and CDR2 sequences are DFQATT and SNEGSKA (reference sequence). Trimming pared 3 bases from V and 5 bases from J, leaving 14 bases between. CDR3 residues: CSASRPGFDNEQFF. Written as DNA, the CDR3 is TGCAGTGCTAGTCGGCCAGGGTTTGACAATGAGCAGTTCTTC.

The rearrangement links TRBV4-3 to TRBJ2-6, with D possibly matching TRBD1 (5 bases). CDR3 length: 17 residues. The germline gives CDR1 LGHNA, CDR2 YSLEER. Trimming left V 4 bases short and J 1 base short, with 14 bases between. The CDR3 DNA reads as TGCGCCAGCAGCCGACAAGGGGATTTATCTGGGGCCAACGTCCTGACTTTC. This gives the protein CASSRQGDLSGANVLTF.

The chain links TRBV7-9 to TRBJ1-5, with 8 bases identical to TRBD1. The CDR3 is 14 amino acids. Germline V gene sequence: CDR1 SEHNR, CDR2 FQNEAQ (reference sequence). V was clipped by 5 bases and J by 5 bases; unmatched bases: 5. The CDR3 spells CASSRDRMDQPQHF. Here the CDR3 DNA reads TGTGCCAGCAGCCGGGACAGGATGGATCAGCCCCAGCATTTT.

J is TRBJ2-2 and V is TRBV6-2 or TRBV6-3, with 7 nucleotides matching TRBD1. The CDR3 is 16 amino acids. Germline V CDR1 and CDR2: MNHEY, SVGEGT. V shed 2 bases, J shed 4 bases, and the junction held 7 bases outside the gene matches. The CDR3 here is CASSYGKGQSTGELFF. The CDR3 DNA sequence: TGTGCCAGCAGTTACGGGAAGGGACAGAGCACCGGGGAGCTGTTTTTT.

J is TRBJ2-2 and V is TRBV19; TRBD1 matches at 9 bases. The CDR3 consists of 17 residues. The germline V gene encodes CDR1 LNHDA and CDR2 SQIVND (reference sequence). V lost 4 bases, J lost 0 bases, and 6 bases stayed unmatched. As DNA, the CDR3 is TGTGCCAGTAGTACCCGGACAGGGGACGCGAACACCGGGGAGCTGTTTTTT. Translating gives CASSTRTGDANTGELFF.